Here is one TCR beta chain with its context. What it binds is unknown. Profiled with immunoSEQ multiplex PCR; TCRdb holds only in-frame clones, not every one. The table has under 7,500 clones, roughly 93% seen once. This sample stems from a study of T cell clonotyping in hematopoietic cell transplantation. Findings and caveats of the study: Broader posttransplant TCR repertoire diversity was predicted by graft donor and pretransplant recipient Inverse Simpson Index values.

Germline V lookup: CDR1 MNHEY, CDR2 SVGAGI. CDR3 length: 14 residues. Trimming took off 5 bases at V and 1 base at J, with 10 bases between the two ends. The receptor's source is a female patient aged 50-59 years who had an allogeneic stem cell transplant from a related donor, so the T cells may come from the graft donor. Some clones in this sample may be carry-over from other donors' samples. The gene calls are TRBV6-5 and TRBJ2-3, with unresolved D. The sequences come from peripheral blood mononuclear cells, collected 100 days after allogeneic stem cell transplant. DNA of the CDR3: TGTGCCAGCAGTGGCCTATCGGGCACAGATACGCAGTATTTT. As protein: CASSGLSGTDTQYF.